Each of the 17 T cell receptor beta chains below was sequenced from the same sample in a study of PD-1 blockade in classical Hodgkin lymphoma. TCRdb's table, derived via immunoSEQ multiplex PCR, lists solely in-frame clones and lacks some. Of about 94,000 clones detected, approximately 94% appear once; the ten largest clones hold roughly 2.1%. Time point meaning: cycle 4 day 1 (C4D1), after five to seven weeks of nivolumab. Relapse was seen in all patients after autologous stem cell transplantation, and brentuximab vedotin exposure was variable. The source was peripheral blood mononuclear cells (PBMCs), collected before the fourth cycle of nivolumab. Receptors were obtained from a human donor with classical Hodgkin lymphoma.

This clone was found once. This chain joins TRBV11-2 and TRBJ2-1; 9 positions match TRBD2. Looked up from germline, CDR1 is SGHAT and CDR2 is FQNNGV. CDR3 length: 14 amino acids. V trimming: 1 base; J trimming: 15 bases; junction bases outside the gene matches: 10. The CDR3 DNA reads as TGTGCCAGCAGCTTAGGTGGCGTAGCGGGAGTTGGGTTCTTC. Protein sequence: CASSLGGVAGVGFF.

This chain uses TRBV7-9 with TRBJ2-7; D might be TRBD1 (6 bases). Trimming shortened V by 2 bases and J by 5 bases, and 13 bases separated the two germline ends. The CDR3 loop spans 14 amino acids. Germline loops: CDR1 SEHNR, CDR2 FQNEAQ (reference sequence). The CDR3: CASSLPSGDHEQYF. The CDR3 region has the DNA TGTGCCAGCAGCTTACCCTCAGGGGACCACGAGCAGTACTTC.

In this sample, this clone turned up once. The chain is built from TRBV6-5 and TRBJ2-5; unclear D gene. Germline V gene sequence: CDR1 MNHEY, CDR2 SVGAGI. The CDR3 is made up of 15 amino acids. Trimming shortened V by 7 bases and J by 3 bases, and 18 bases separated the two germline ends. The CDR3 loop reads CASTQFGRIKETQYF. The CDR3 DNA reads as TGTGCCAGCACCCAATTCGGAAGAATAAAAGAGACCCAGTACTTC.

This CDR3 reads CASSDALWSSGTTGELFF. In nucleotides, the CDR3 is TGTGCCAGCAGTGATGCCCTCTGGTCTAGCGGGACCACCGGGGAGCTGTTTTTT. The chain uses TRBV25-1 and TRBJ2-2, with 9 bases matching TRBD2. Losses at the gene ends were 3 bases for V and 4 bases for J; bases not matched to a gene: 12. The CDR3 consists of 18 residues. CDR1 is MGHDK, CDR2 SYGVNS, per germline. The whole variable domain, remainder taken from reference TRBV25-1 and TRBJ2-2, is EADIYQTPRYLVIGTGKKITLECSQTMGHDKMYWYQQDPGMELHLIHYSYGVNSTEKGDLSSESTVSRIRTEHFPLTLESARPSHTSQYLCASSDALWSSGTTGELFFGEGSRLTVL.

The chain combines TRBV28 with TRBJ2-7; 8 bases are a match to TRBD1. V was pared by 5 bases and J by 3 bases, with 9 bases of the junction left unmatched. The germline CDR1 and CDR2 sequences are MDHEN and SYDVKM. CDR3 length: 15 amino acids. The CDR3 loop reads CASSLLRTGNYEQYF. The CDR3, as DNA: TGTGCCAGCAGTCTTCTTCGGACAGGGAACTACGAGCAGTACTTC. The full variable domain, with the rest looked up from reference TRBV28 and TRBJ2-7, is DVKVTQSSRYLVKRTGEKVFLECVQDMDHENMFWYRQDPGLGLRLIYFSYDVKMKEKGDIPEGYSVSREKKERFSLILESASTNQTSMYLCASSLLRTGNYEQYFGPGTRLTVT.

The chain links TRBV5-6 to TRBJ1-1, with no clear D. The CDR3 runs 15 residues. The germline gives CDR1 SGHDT, CDR2 YYEEEE. The V end was cut by 7 bases, the J end by 1 base, with 17 bases between. CDR3 coding DNA: TGTGCCAGCGGATGGAACGGGTTGGGGAACACTGAAGCTTTCTTT. This translates into CASGWNGLGNTEAFF.

The chain carries TRBV7-9 and TRBJ1-1; 12 bases are shared with TRBD1. Germline V gene sequence: CDR1 SEHNR, CDR2 FQNEAQ (reference sequence). Trimming removed 7 bases from V and 5 bases from J; junction bases left unmatched: 14. CDR3 length equals 17 residues. The CDR3 sequence is CASTSTGTGGARTEAFF. The CDR3 DNA is TGTGCCAGCACCTCGACCGGGACAGGGGGCGCGAGGACTGAAGCTTTCTTT.

The V and J genes are TRBV4-1 and TRBJ2-4; TRBD2 agrees at 7 bases. With 4 bases clipped from V and 4 bases from J, the junction kept 10 bases outside the gene matches. Looked up from germline, CDR1 is MGHRA and CDR2 is YSYEKL. The CDR3 loop spans 16 amino acids. The DNA for the CDR3 is TGCGCCAGCAGCCCGTCCCCGCCGGGAGGAAAAAACATTCAGTACTTC. It yields the protein CASSPSPPGGKNIQYF.

The rearrangement uses TRBV28 and TRBJ2-2; 9 positions agree with TRBD1. The germline CDR1 and CDR2 sequences are MDHEN and SYDVKM. The CDR3 covers 17 residues. J gave up 4 bases and V 6 bases, and 12 bases lay outside the gene matches. CDR3 sequence reads: CASRGGTGRAFTGELFF. The DNA for the CDR3 is TGTGCCAGCAGGGGGGGGACAGGGAGGGCATTCACCGGGGAGCTGTTTTTT.

The rearrangement joins TRBV10-2 to TRBJ2-2, with a weak D call TRBD2 (6 bases). Between the trimmed V and J ends, which lost 6 bases and 2 bases, there was a span of 13 bases. The CDR3 extends over 15 amino acids. CDR1 and CDR2 (germline): WSHSY, SAAADI. The CDR3 loop is CASRTGEINTGELFF. In DNA, the CDR3 is TGCGCCAGCAGAACGGGAGAAATAAACACCGGGGAGCTGTTTTTT.

The chain links TRBV6-5 to TRBJ1-6; possibly TRBD1 for D (6 bases). V shed 8 bases and J shed 9 bases, with 20 bases lying between them. The CDR3 length is 15 residues. Germline CDR1 and CDR2: MNHEY and SVGAGI. CDR3 sequence: CASRNPGAGFSPLHF. CDR3 bases: TGTGCCAGCCGTAACCCAGGGGCAGGGTTTTCACCCCTCCACTTT.

This CDR3 is CASRPQTATNEKLFF. The CDR3 DNA reads as TGCGCCAGCAGACCCCAGACAGCAACTAATGAAAAACTGTTTTTT. This chain links TRBV5-1 with TRBJ1-4; TRBD1 might be the D (5 bases). Trimming left V 5 bases short and J 0 bases short, with 11 bases between. CDR3 length equals 15 residues. Per the germline V gene, CDR1 is SGHRS and CDR2 is YFSETQ.

The gene calls are TRBV9 and TRBJ1-5, with 9 bases that match TRBD1. Germline-derived CDR1 and CDR2 are SGDLS and YYNGEE. The CDR3 totals 14 residues. V gave up 3 bases and J gave up 7 bases; unmatched junction bases: 5. CDR3 region: CASSADRGGQPQHF. Written as DNA, the CDR3 is TGTGCCAGCAGCGCGGACAGGGGAGGCCAGCCCCAGCATTTT.

The chain links TRBV11-3 to TRBJ2-3; D unresolved. Germline lookup yields CDR1 SGHNT and CDR2 YENEEA. The V end lost 1 base, the J end lost 1 base, and 3 bases lay between the germline ends. The CDR3 totals 13 residues. The CDR3 region is CASSLGGTDTQYF. In DNA form, the CDR3 reads TGTGCCAGCAGCTTAGGGGGCACAGATACGCAGTATTTT.

The chain is built from TRBV28 and TRBJ2-1, with TRBD1 matching over 7 bases. Germline V lookup: CDR1 MDHEN, CDR2 SYDVKM. There are 15 residues in the CDR3. The V gene end was trimmed by 1 base and the J gene end by 8 bases; junction bases not matched to a gene: 8. In nucleotides, the CDR3 is TGTGCCAGCAGTTTATTTGGGGGACAGACGCATGAGCAGTTCTTC. Amino acids: CASSLFGGQTHEQFF.

The chain combines TRBV27 with TRBJ2-2; TRBD1 might be the D (6 bases). CDR3 length: 15 amino acids. The V and J ends lost 4 bases and 5 bases respectively, with 14 bases between them. In germline, CDR1 is MNHEY, CDR2 SMNVEV (reference sequence). CDR3 nucleotides: TGTGCCAGCAGTTCTTCTTGGGGGCGAACCGGGGAGCTGTTTTTT. This translates into CASSSSWGRTGELFF.

The chain has TRBV7-9 and TRBJ2-7; 11 bases fit TRBD2. The germline V gene encodes CDR1 SEHNR and CDR2 FQNEAQ (reference sequence). V gave up 5 bases and J gave up 4 bases; unmatched junction bases: 10. The CDR3 is made up of 16 amino acids. The CDR3, as DNA: TGTGCCAGCAGCAAGGCCACTAGCGGGAGTAGATACGAGCAGTACTTC. The encoded protein is CASSKATSGSRYEQYF.